One sample yielded the 27 T cell receptor beta chains listed below, sequenced in a study of blood T cell repertoires in COVID-19. Profiled with immunoSEQ multiplex PCR; TCRdb holds only in-frame clones, not every one. This repertoire shows approximately 340,000 clones, 83% found once; its top ten account for around 3%. Sequencing was performed on peripheral blood. The receptors derive from a man aged 25 to 45 with active or convalescent COVID-19.

This clone was seen only once. The V and J genes are TRBV6-5 and TRBJ1-1; 10 nucleotides line up with TRBD1. Germline V gene lookup returns CDR1 MNHEY and CDR2 SVGAGI. V shed 4 bases and J 6 bases; nucleotides not matched to a gene: 5. The CDR3 runs to 14 residues. The DNA for the CDR3 is TGTGCCAGCAGTTCTGACGGACAGGGGGCTGAAGCTTTCTTT. This encodes CASSSDGQGAEAFF.

This clone was seen only a few times. The chain joins TRBV11-2 to TRBJ1-3; tentatively, D is TRBD1 (5 bases). This CDR3 is built from 14 residues. Germline V lookup: CDR1 SGHAT, CDR2 FQNNGV. The V gene lost 5 bases and the J gene lost 0 bases, with 8 bases spanning the gap. CDR3 DNA sequence: TGTGCCAGCAGCCCAGGGCACTCTGGAAACACCATATATTTT. It is translated as CASSPGHSGNTIYF.

Comment on this clone: The identical CDR3 is also encoded by other nucleotide sequences in the sample. The rearrangement joins TRBV4-2 to TRBJ2-1; 7 bases are shared with TRBD2. Trimming took 0 bases from V and 0 from J; bases not matched to a gene: 2. The CDR3 has 16 amino acids. Per the germline V gene, CDR1 is LGHNA and CDR2 is YNFKEQ. As DNA, the CDR3 is TGTGCCAGCAGCCAAGAGGGGGGGAGCTCCTACAATGAGCAGTTCTTC. Translated, it gives CASSQEGGSSYNEQFF.

This chain joins TRBV11-2 and TRBJ2-3, with D tentatively TRBD2 (5 bases). Trimming removed 3 bases from V and 0 bases from J, with 10 bases in between. This CDR3 has 15 amino acids. CDR1 SGHAT and CDR2 FQNNGV come from the germline V gene. CDR3 amino acids: CASSLSGTSTDTQYF. In DNA form, the CDR3 reads TGTGCCAGCAGCTTGAGCGGAACTAGCACAGATACGCAGTATTTT.

V usage is TRBV18 and J usage is TRBJ1-4; possible D gene TRBD1, 6 bases. Trimming took 3 bases from V and 9 from J, leaving 17 bases between them. This CDR3 is 15 amino acids long. Germline CDR1 and CDR2: KGHSH and LQKENI. CDR3 region: CASSPFDRISQKLFF. DNA for the CDR3: TGTGCCAGCTCACCCTTTGACAGGATTTCACAAAAACTGTTTTTT. The full variable domain, rest sourced from reference TRBV18 and TRBJ1-4, is NAGVMQNPRHLVRRRGQEARLRCSPMKGHSHVYWYRQLPEEGLKFMVYLQKENIIDESGMPKERFSAEFPKEGPSILRIQQVVRGDSAAYFCASSPFDRISQKLFFGSGTQLSVL.

This chain connects TRBV5-5 to TRBJ2-1; 8 nucleotides match TRBD2. CDR3 length equals 15 residues. After removal of 0 bases from V and 7 bases from J, the junction contained 6 bases not matched to a gene. Germline CDR1 and CDR2: SGHKS and YYEKEE (reference sequence). CDR3: CASSLAGVAGNEQFF. The CDR3 nucleotides read TGTGCCAGCAGCTTGGCCGGGGTAGCGGGAAATGAGCAGTTCTTC.

This clone was picked up a small number of times. This chain connects TRBV6-5 to TRBJ1-1; D gene unclear. The V end lost 2 bases, the J end lost 0 bases, and 7 bases lay between the germline ends. This CDR3 contains 14 residues. Germline CDR1 is MNHEY and CDR2 is SVGAGI. The CDR3 is CASSYAQMNTEAFF. Here the CDR3 DNA reads TGTGCCAGCAGTTACGCTCAGATGAACACTGAAGCTTTCTTT.

The J gene is TRBJ1-2, the V gene TRBV10-1; D gene ambiguous. The germline V gene encodes CDR1 WNHNN and CDR2 SYGVQD (reference sequence). The CDR3 sequence is 12 residues long. With 4 bases removed from V and 5 bases from J, the gap between germline ends came to 8 bases. The CDR3: CASSGGPYGYTF. The CDR3 DNA reads TGCGCCAGCAGTGGAGGGCCATATGGCTACACCTTC.

V usage is TRBV18 and J usage is TRBJ2-7; D perhaps matches TRBD2 (6 bases). CDR1 and CDR2 (germline): KGHSH, LQKENI. V was cut by 2 bases and J by 0 bases, with 11 bases left in between. The CDR3 contains 15 residues. CDR3 DNA: TGTGCCAGCTCACCAAGGGGAGGCCGCTCCTACGAGCAGTACTTC. This gives the protein CASSPRGGRSYEQYF.

J is TRBJ2-7 and V is TRBV9; TRBD2 is a possible D gene (5 bases). The germline V and J ends were trimmed by 3 bases and 5 bases, with 12 bases remaining between them. Germline CDR1 is SGDLS and CDR2 is YYNGEE. The CDR3 contains 13 residues. The CDR3 DNA is TGTGCCAGCAGCGAGAGGAGCGGCCACGAGCAGTACTTC. This codes for CASSERSGHEQYF.

This clone was seen once. The chain carries TRBV4-2 and TRBJ2-3; 7 nucleotides match TRBD2. Trimming took 0 bases from V and 1 from J; bases not matched to a gene: 7. Germline-derived CDR1 and CDR2 are LGHNA and YNFKEQ. CDR3 length: 17 residues. CDR3 nucleotides: TGTGCCAGCAGCCAAGATTTGGGAGCGGGACGCACAGATACGCAGTATTTT. It encodes CASSQDLGAGRTDTQYF.

This chain connects TRBV3-1 (or the pseudogene TRBV3-2) to TRBJ2-2; tentatively, D is TRBD2 (5 bases). Trimming removed 6 bases at V and 6 bases at J, with 11 bases between. Germline lookup yields CDR1 LGHDT and CDR2 YNNKEL (reference sequence). CDR3 length equals 13 residues. The CDR3 DNA sequence: TGTGCCAGCAGTCTGGGGAGTCCCGGGGAGCTGTTTTTT. Translation gives CASSLGSPGELFF.

The rearrangement links TRBV28 to TRBJ2-1; D is perhaps TRBD1 (6 bases). The V gene lost 4 bases and the J gene lost 13 bases, with 14 bases spanning the gap. The germline V gene encodes CDR1 MDHEN and CDR2 SYDVKM. The length of the CDR3 is 12 residues. DNA for the CDR3: TGTGCCAGCAGTTCGGACAGAGTAATTCAGTTCTTC. Translation gives CASSSDRVIQFF.

The CDR3 here is CASLEGARLDTQYF. CDR3 coding DNA: TGTGCCAGCCTGGAAGGGGCTCGTTTAGATACGCAGTATTTT. The V call is TRBV28, the J call TRBJ2-3; perhaps TRBD1 as D (5 bases). Trimming shortened V by 8 bases and J by 5 bases, and 17 bases separated the two germline ends. This CDR3 region has 14 residues. Germline V gene lookup returns CDR1 MDHEN and CDR2 SYDVKM. Based on the CDR3 plus reference TRBV28 and TRBJ2-3, the full variable domain is DVKVTQSSRYLVKRTGEKVFLECVQDMDHENMFWYRQDPGLGLRLIYFSYDVKMKEKGDIPEGYSVSREKKERFSLILESASTNQTSMYLCASLEGARLDTQYFGPGTRLTVL.

This clone was seen once. The rearrangement joins TRBV5-3 to TRBJ2-2, with 7 bases that match TRBD2. TRBV5-3 is filed as an ORF, its function uncertain. The CDR3 has 15 amino acids. The V and J ends lost 2 bases and 6 bases, in that order; junction bases with no gene match: 7. In DNA, the CDR3 is TGTGCCAGAAGCTTTTCCTTTCTAGCGGCCGGGGAGCTGTTTTTT. Its translation: CARSFSFLAAGELFF.

CDR3 DNA: TGTGCCAGCAGTGAGACAGTTAGGAGCAATCAGCCCCAGCATTTT. The encoded protein is CASSETVRSNQPQHF. This chain links TRBV6-1 with TRBJ1-5, with a possible D match to TRBD1 (5 bases). V dropped 3 bases and J dropped 1 base, with 10 bases sitting between them. This CDR3 is 15 amino acids long. Germline assignment: CDR1 MNHNS and CDR2 SASEGT.

The rearrangement links TRBV7-2 to TRBJ1-5; no reliable D call. CDR1 is SGHTA and CDR2 is FQGNSA in the germline V gene. Trimming removed 5 bases from V and 3 bases from J, with 14 bases in between. This CDR3 has 15 amino acids. The CDR3 loop is CASSSSGGLNQPQHF. For the CDR3, the DNA is TGTGCCAGCAGCAGCTCCGGCGGTCTCAATCAGCCCCAGCATTTT. The full variable domain, completed using reference TRBV7-2 and TRBJ1-5, is GAGVSQSPSNKVTEKGKDVELRCDPISGHTALYWYRQSLGQGLEFLIYFQGNSAPDKSGLPSDRFSAERTGGSVSTLTIQRTQQEDSAVYLCASSSSGGLNQPQHFGDGTRLSIL.

The chain couples TRBV7-2 to TRBJ2-3, with 7 bases that match TRBD2. This CDR3 contains 17 residues. Looked up from germline, CDR1 is SGHTA and CDR2 is FQGNSA. V was pared by 0 bases and J by 4 bases, with 10 bases of the junction left unmatched. CDR3 coding DNA: TGTGCCAGCAGCTTAGCAAGTGGGCGGGAGATGGCAGATACGCAGTATTTT. It translates to CASSLASGREMADTQYF.

The genes are TRBV5-1 and TRBJ2-5, with TRBD1 matching 9 bases. CDR1 and CDR2 (germline): SGHRS, YFSETQ. J gave up 5 bases and V 4 bases, and 6 bases lay outside the gene matches. The CDR3 runs 14 residues. CDR3 region: CASSRTGDSETQYF. In DNA, the CDR3 is TGCGCCAGCAGCCGGACAGGGGATTCGGAGACCCAGTACTTC.

This rearrangement joins TRBV24-1 to TRBJ2-1, with TRBD1 as a possible D gene (6 bases). Per germline, CDR1 KGHDR and CDR2 SFDVKD. There are 16 residues in the CDR3. The V gene lost 1 base and the J gene lost 6 bases, with 15 bases spanning the gap. The DNA for the CDR3 is TGTGCCACCAGTGATTTAGGGGGAGTAGCGCGCAATGAGCAGTTCTTC. Translation: CATSDLGGVARNEQFF.

The chain couples TRBV25-1 to TRBJ2-3; D is uncertain. Germline V gene lookup returns CDR1 MGHDK and CDR2 SYGVNS. The germline V and J ends were trimmed by 6 bases and 5 bases, with 9 bases remaining between them. CDR3 size: 12 residues. The CDR3 DNA is TGTGCCAGCAGCCCTTCTCGAGATACGCAGTATTTT. It translates to CASSPSRDTQYF.

The chain couples TRBV6-1 to TRBJ2-1, with TRBD2 matching 9 bases. The CDR3 runs 16 residues. Germline values: CDR1 MNHNS, CDR2 SASEGT. The junction had 11 bases not matched to a gene; V was cut back by 6 bases and J by 5 bases. Here the CDR3 DNA reads TGTGCCAGCAGGGAACTTAGCGGGAGTAACCACAATGAGCAGTTCTTC. Translating it yields CASRELSGSNHNEQFF.

The J gene is TRBJ1-4, the V gene TRBV12-3 or TRBV12-4; D ambiguous. V was clipped by 9 bases and J by 2 bases, with 10 bases between them. This CDR3 region has 13 residues. CDR3 nucleotide sequence: TGTGCCAGTACTACTCAGACTAATGAAAAACTGTTTTTT. Translation gives CASTTQTNEKLFF.

This chain uses TRBV2 with TRBJ1-5; no clear D. This CDR3 contains 17 residues. Deletions cut 6 bases from V and 2 bases from J, with 20 bases between. Germline V gene sequence: CDR1 SNHLY, CDR2 FYNNEI. CDR3 DNA: TGTGCCAGCAGAGTCCGAGGACCGGGAGCAGGCAATCAGCCCCAGCATTTT. Protein product: CASRVRGPGAGNQPQHF.

The chain has TRBV19 and TRBJ1-1; D gene uncertain. CDR1 and CDR2 (germline): LNHDA, SQIVND (reference sequence). The CDR3 runs 11 residues. V lost 3 bases, J lost 7 bases, and 6 bases lay in between. This CDR3 reads CASSIGFEAFF. The CDR3 DNA reads TGTGCCAGTAGTATTGGCTTTGAAGCTTTCTTT.

V is TRBV29-1 and J is TRBJ1-2; D gene ambiguous. This CDR3 is built from 13 residues. In germline, CDR1 is SQVTM, CDR2 ANQGSEA. V was pared by 3 bases and J by 5 bases, with 13 bases between. CDR3 region: CSVEPGSSYGYTF. As DNA, the CDR3 is TGCAGCGTTGAGCCCGGGAGCTCGTATGGCTACACCTTC. The variable domain in full, with the rest retrieved from reference TRBV29-1 and TRBJ1-2, is SAVISQKPSRDICQRGTSLTIQCQVDSQVTMMFWYRQQPGQSLTLIATANQGSEATYESGFVIDKFPISRPNLTFSTLTVSNMSPEDSSIYLCSVEPGSSYGYTFGSGTRLTVV.

This chain links TRBV4-2 with TRBJ2-5; 10 nucleotides align to TRBD2. The trim removed 4 bases at V and 0 bases at J, leaving 8 bases unmatched. Germline V gene data show CDR1 as LGHNA and CDR2 as YNFKEQ. The CDR3 is 17 residues long. This CDR3 is CASSLGLAEPYQETQYF. In nucleotides, the CDR3 is TGTGCCAGCAGCCTCGGACTAGCGGAACCGTACCAAGAGACCCAGTACTTC.